Listed below are T cell receptor beta chains from one sample, sequenced in a study of vaccination effects on CD4 cells after COVID-19. Generated by immunoSEQ multiplex PCR, the TCRdb table keeps only in-frame clones and is missing some. Among tens of thousands of clones listed, about 76% were seen once. The antigens for these receptors are not known. This material consisted of CD4+ T cells from PBMCs cultured without peptide, taken after COVID-19 vaccination. Receptors were obtained from a human donor who had a prior SARS-CoV-2 infection. CDR3s include the opening cysteine and the closing phenylalanine or tryptophan. The D gene is left open where the match is weak. Size tells how often a clone was seen (once, few, many) or the class of an expanded clone, and some rows leave it out.

>-|-|TRBV19|TRBJ2-3
CASTTTWAPADTQYF
TGTGCCAGTACTACGACATGGGCCCCAGCAGATACGCAGTATTTT
>-|medium-sized|TRBV2|TRBJ2-6
CASGGNVLTF
TGTGCCAGCGGGGGGAACGTCCTGACTTTC
>TRBD2|-|TRBV4-2|TRBJ2-3
CASSLHRGSGGHTGTDTQYF
TGTGCCAGCAGCCTACATCGCGGTAGCGGGGGCCATACGGGCACAGATACGCAGTATTTT
>-|-|TRBV29-1|TRBJ2-2
CSVEDLRGRENTGELFF
TGCAGCGTTGAAGATCTTCGGGGGCGAGAGAACACCGGGGAGCTGTTTTTT
>-|-|TRBV5-1|TRBJ2-3
CASSLAGRSTDTQYF
TGCGCCAGCAGCTTGGCGGGGAGATCCACAGATACGCAGTATTTT
>TRBD2|-|TRBV30|TRBJ2-1
CAWSGGGFYNEQFF
TGTGCCTGGAGTGGCGGGGGGTTTTACAATGAGCAGTTCTTC
>-|few|TRBV5-4|TRBJ2-1
CASSLGFENEQFF
TGTGCCAGCAGCTTGGGGTTTGAAAATGAGCAGTTCTTC
>-|-|TRBV24-1|TRBJ2-1
CATSDSDPVGSYNEQFF
TGTGCCACCAGTGACTCCGACCCGGTGGGGTCCTACAATGAGCAGTTCTTC
>TRBD2|-|TRBV6-1|TRBJ2-3
CASSGAAGGPAGTDTQYF
TGTGCCAGCAGTGGGGCCGCGGGGGGCCCCGCTGGCACAGATACGCAGTATTTT
>-|-|TRBV14|TRBJ2-7
CASSPTNPYEQYF
TGTGCCAGCAGTCCAACGAATCCCTACGAGCAGTACTTC
>-|-|TRBV27|TRBJ2-3
CASRFASGTDTQYF
TGTGCCAGCAGATTCGCTAGCGGCACAGATACGCAGTATTTT
>TRBD2|-|TRBV10-3|TRBJ2-7
CAITISPGLAGGEQYF
TGTGCCATCACCATCTCACCGGGACTAGCGGGAGGCGAGCAGTACTTC
>TRBD2|-|TRBV7-9|TRBJ2-2
CASSWGLAATGELFF
TGTGCCAGCAGCTGGGGACTAGCGGCCACCGGGGAGCTGTTTTTT
>-|-|TRBV7-8|TRBJ1-1
CASSLVRYNTEAFF
TGTGCCAGCAGCTTAGTTAGGTATAACACTGAAGCTTTCTTT
>-|-|TRBV11-1|TRBJ2-5
CASAGEPETQYF
TGTGCCAGCGCCGGAGAGCCAGAGACCCAGTACTTC